What follows describes a single T cell receptor (beta chain). TCRdb's table, derived via immunoSEQ multiplex PCR, lists solely in-frame clones and lacks some. Found here are about 37,000 clones, about 89% of them singletons; the top ten hold 5% to 7%. This entry comes from a study of blood T cell repertoires in COVID-19. As for the study in general: Whether acute or convalescent, the COVID-19 samples came from the United States, Italy and Spain.

Trimming stripped 5 bases from V and 7 bases from J, with 14 bases between. The CDR3 covers 13 residues. Germline V gene lookup returns CDR1 SSHAT and CDR2 FNYEAQ (reference sequence). Input material: peripheral blood. The chain is built from TRBV7-7 and TRBJ1-2; D is possibly TRBD1 (5 bases). This sequence was found in a human donor in a cohort sampled during active COVID-19. The CDR3 is CASSPRGVGGYTF. Written as DNA, the CDR3 is TGTGCCAGCAGCCCCCGGGGGGTCGGTGGCTACACCTTC.